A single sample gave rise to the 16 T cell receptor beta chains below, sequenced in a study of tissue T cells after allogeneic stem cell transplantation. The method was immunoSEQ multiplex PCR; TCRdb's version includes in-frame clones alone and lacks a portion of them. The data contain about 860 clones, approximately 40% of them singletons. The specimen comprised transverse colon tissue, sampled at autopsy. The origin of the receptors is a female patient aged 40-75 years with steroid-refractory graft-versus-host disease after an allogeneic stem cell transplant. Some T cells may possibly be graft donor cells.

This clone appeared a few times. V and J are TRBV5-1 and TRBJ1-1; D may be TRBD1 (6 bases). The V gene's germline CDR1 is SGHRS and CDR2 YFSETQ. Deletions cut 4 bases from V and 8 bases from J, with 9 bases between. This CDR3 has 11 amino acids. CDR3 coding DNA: TGCGCCAGCAGCCTAGACAGGGAAGCTTTCTTT. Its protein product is CASSLDREAFF.

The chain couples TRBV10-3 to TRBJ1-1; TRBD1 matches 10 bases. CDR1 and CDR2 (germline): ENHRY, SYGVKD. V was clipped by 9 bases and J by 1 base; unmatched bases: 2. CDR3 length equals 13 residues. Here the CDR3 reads CAIRQGANTEAFF. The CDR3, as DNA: TGTGCCATTCGACAGGGGGCGAACACTGAAGCTTTCTTT.

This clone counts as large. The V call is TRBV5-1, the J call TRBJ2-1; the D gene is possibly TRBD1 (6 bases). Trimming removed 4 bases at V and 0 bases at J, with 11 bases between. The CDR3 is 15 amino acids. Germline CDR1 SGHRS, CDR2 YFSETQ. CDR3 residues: CASSKQGSSYNEQFF. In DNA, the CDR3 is TGCGCCAGCAGCAAACAGGGTAGCTCCTACAATGAGCAGTTCTTC.

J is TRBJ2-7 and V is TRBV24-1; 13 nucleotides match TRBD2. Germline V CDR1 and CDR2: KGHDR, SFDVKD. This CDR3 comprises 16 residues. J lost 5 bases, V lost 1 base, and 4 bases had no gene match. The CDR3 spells CATSDLTSGGEDEQYF. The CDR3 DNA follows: TGTGCCACCAGTGATTTAACTAGCGGGGGGGAAGACGAGCAGTACTTC.

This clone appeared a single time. CDR3 region: CSVRTGSNGYTF. In DNA form, the CDR3 reads TGCAGCGTCCGGACAGGGTCCAATGGCTACACCTTC. V gene TRBV29-1 combines with J gene TRBJ1-2, with 8 bases fitting TRBD1. This CDR3 has 12 amino acids. The junction had 6 bases not matched to a gene; V was cut back by 6 bases and J by 6 bases. Germline V gives CDR1 SQVTM, CDR2 ANQGSEA.

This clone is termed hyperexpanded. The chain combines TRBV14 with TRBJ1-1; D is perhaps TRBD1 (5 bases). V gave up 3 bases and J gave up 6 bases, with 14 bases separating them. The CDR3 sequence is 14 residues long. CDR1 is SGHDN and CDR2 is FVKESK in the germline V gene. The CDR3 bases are TGTGCCAGCAGCCAGGAGAGGGGTAGGGCTGAAGCTTTCTTT. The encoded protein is CASSQERGRAEAFF. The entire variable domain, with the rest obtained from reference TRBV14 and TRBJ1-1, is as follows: EAGVTQFPSHSVIEKGQTVTLRCDPISGHDNLYWYRRVMGKEIKFLLHFVKESKQDESGMPNNRFLAERTGGTYSTLKVQPAELEDSGVYFCASSQERGRAEAFFGQGTRLTVV.

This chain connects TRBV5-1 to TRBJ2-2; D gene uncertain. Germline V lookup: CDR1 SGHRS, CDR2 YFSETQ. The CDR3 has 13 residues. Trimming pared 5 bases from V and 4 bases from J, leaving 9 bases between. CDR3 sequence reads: CASSSSFTGELFF. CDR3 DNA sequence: TGCGCCAGCAGTTCCAGCTTCACCGGGGAGCTGTTTTTT.

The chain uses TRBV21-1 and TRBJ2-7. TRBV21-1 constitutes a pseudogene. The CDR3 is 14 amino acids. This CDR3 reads CASSARDRTYEQYF. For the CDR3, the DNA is TGTGCCAGCAGCGCCCGGGACCGTACCTACGAGCAGTACTTC.

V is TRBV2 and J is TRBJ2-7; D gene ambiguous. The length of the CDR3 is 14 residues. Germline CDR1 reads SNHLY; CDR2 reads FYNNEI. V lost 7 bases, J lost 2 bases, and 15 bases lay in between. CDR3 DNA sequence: TGTGCCAGCATTCGGGCTCTACCGCCCTACGAGCAGTACTTC. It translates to CASIRALPPYEQYF. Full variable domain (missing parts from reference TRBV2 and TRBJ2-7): EPEVTQTPSHQVTQMGQEVILRCVPISNHLYFYWYRQILGQKVEFLVSFYNNEISEKSEIFDDQFSVERPDGSNFTLKIRSTKLEDSAMYFCASIRALPPYEQYFGPGTRLTVT.

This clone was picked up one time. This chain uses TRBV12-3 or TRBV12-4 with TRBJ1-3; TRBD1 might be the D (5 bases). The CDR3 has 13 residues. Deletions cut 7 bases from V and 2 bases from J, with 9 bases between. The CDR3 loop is CASTGGAGNTIYF. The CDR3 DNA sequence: TGTGCCAGCACCGGAGGGGCTGGAAACACCATATATTTT.

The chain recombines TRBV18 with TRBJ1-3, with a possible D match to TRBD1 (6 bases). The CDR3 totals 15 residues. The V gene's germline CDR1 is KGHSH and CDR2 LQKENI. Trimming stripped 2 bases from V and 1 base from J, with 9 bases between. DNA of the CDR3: TGTGCCAGCTCACCAGGCCAGGGGTCTGGAAACACCATATATTTT. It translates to CASSPGQGSGNTIYF.

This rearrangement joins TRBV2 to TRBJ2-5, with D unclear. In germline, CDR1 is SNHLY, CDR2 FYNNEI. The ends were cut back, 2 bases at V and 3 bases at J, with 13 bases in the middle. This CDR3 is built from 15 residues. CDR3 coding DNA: TGTGCCAGCAGTGAAATTCTCACTGCGAAAGAGACCCAGTACTTC. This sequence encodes CASSEILTAKETQYF.

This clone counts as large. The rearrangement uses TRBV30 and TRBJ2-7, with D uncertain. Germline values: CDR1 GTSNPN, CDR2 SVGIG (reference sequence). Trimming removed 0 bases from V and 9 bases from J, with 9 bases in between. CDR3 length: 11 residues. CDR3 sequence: CAWSVRFVQYF. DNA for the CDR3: TGTGCCTGGAGTGTACGGTTCGTGCAGTACTTC.

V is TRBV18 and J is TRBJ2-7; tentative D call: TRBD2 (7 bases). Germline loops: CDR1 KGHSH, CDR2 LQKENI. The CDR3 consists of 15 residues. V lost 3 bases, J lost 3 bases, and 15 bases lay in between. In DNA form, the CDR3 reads TGTGCCAGCTCACCGGGGGGGCAGGGGCTCTACGAGCAGTACTTC. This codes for CASSPGGQGLYEQYF.

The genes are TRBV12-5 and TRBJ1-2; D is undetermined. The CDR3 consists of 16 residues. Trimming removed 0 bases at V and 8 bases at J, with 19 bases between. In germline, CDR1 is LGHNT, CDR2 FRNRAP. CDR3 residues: CASGLVMYRQVGGYTF. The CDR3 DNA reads TGTGCTAGTGGTTTGGTAATGTATAGGCAGGTTGGAGGCTACACCTTC.

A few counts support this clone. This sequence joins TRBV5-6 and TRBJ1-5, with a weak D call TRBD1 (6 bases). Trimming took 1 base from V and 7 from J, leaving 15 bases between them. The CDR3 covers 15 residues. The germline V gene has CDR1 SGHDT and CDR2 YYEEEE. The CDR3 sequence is CASSLYLRGLQPQHF. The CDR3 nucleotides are TGTGCCAGCAGCTTGTATCTGCGGGGGCTCCAGCCCCAGCATTTT.